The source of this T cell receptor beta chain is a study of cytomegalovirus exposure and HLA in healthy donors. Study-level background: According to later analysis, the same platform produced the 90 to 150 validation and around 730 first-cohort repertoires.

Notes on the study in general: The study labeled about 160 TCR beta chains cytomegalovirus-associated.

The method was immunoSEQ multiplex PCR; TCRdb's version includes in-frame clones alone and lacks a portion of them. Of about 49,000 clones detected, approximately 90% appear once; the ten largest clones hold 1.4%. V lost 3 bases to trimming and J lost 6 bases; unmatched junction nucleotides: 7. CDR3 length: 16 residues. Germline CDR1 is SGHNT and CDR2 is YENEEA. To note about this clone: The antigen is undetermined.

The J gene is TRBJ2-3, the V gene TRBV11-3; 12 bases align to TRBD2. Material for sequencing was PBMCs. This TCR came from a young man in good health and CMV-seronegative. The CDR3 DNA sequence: TGTGCCAGCAGCTTTATGACTAGCGGGAGAGGGGATACGCAGTATTTT. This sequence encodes CASSFMTSGRGDTQYF.